The source of this T cell receptor (beta chain) is a study of molecular identifiers for immune sequencing clone quantification. Each library that profiled naive CD8 cells came from roughly 20,000 to 1,000,000 sorted cells with 10%, 30% or 50% RNA. Naive CD8 T cells underwent sorting with the CD8+CD4-CCR7+CD45RA+ definition. Findings and limits, study-wide: Molecules of identical TCR sharing a barcode could underestimate highly expanded clone sizes.

V lost 8 bases, J lost 3 bases, and 4 bases stayed unmatched. Germline V gives CDR1 LNHNV, CDR2 YYDKDF (reference sequence). The CDR3 is 13 residues long. Worth noting for this clonotype: No antigen is known for it.

Listed TCR primers and previously described methods were used for bulk TCR libraries. MiXCR, run by TCRdb on the PCR reads, gives a single entry per CDR3 protein. The sample shows 68,000 or so distinct CDR3 sequences, less than 20% of them seen only once. This chain links TRBV15 with TRBJ2-1; the match to TRBD2 covers 7 bases. Sequenced material: naive CD8+ T cells from blood, with Jurkat cell RNA spiked in. Indicated subset: FACS-sorted CD8+CD4-CCR7+CD45RA+ naive T cells. The sequence came from a human donor in good health. Some libraries in this study had Jurkat cell RNA spiked in. In DNA form, the CDR3 reads TGTGCCACCGGGAGGGCCGTCTACAATGAGCAGTTCTTC. This translates into CATGRAVYNEQFF.